The 13 T cell receptor beta chains given below trace back to one sample, sequenced in a study of cytomegalovirus exposure and HLA in healthy donors. Assay: immunoSEQ multiplex PCR; the TCRdb copy retains only in-frame clones and omits some. The table lists about 110,000 clones, more than 90% of them singletons. The specimen sequenced was PBMCs. The receptors were sampled from a woman under 30 in good health and CMV-seronegative.

V and J are TRBV5-6 and TRBJ2-6; the D gene is possibly TRBD1 (5 bases). CDR3 length equals 17 residues. The V end was cut by 2 bases, the J end by 0 bases, with 12 bases between. In germline, CDR1 is SGHDT, CDR2 YYEEEE. The DNA of the CDR3 is TGTGCCAGCAGCTTCTCTGGGGCCCCCTCTGGGGCCAACGTCCTGACTTTC. This translates into CASSFSGAPSGANVLTF.

The genes are TRBV14 and TRBJ2-2; the D is unclear. The CDR3 length is 14 residues. The germline V and J ends were trimmed by 3 bases and 6 bases, with 11 bases remaining between them. Germline V gene data show CDR1 as SGHDN and CDR2 as FVKESK. CDR3: CASSQQAGPGELFF. CDR3 bases: TGTGCCAGCAGCCAGCAGGCTGGGCCCGGGGAGCTGTTTTTT.

This clone was seen a single time. The J gene is TRBJ1-3, the V gene TRBV28; tentative D call: TRBD1 (6 bases). The germline CDR1 and CDR2 sequences are MDHEN and SYDVKM. Trimming took 8 bases from V and 0 from J, leaving 20 bases between them. CDR3 length: 17 residues. The CDR3 spells CASGVGGWGDSGNTIYF. The CDR3 nucleotides are TGTGCCAGCGGAGTTGGGGGCTGGGGTGACTCTGGAAACACCATATATTTT.

V usage is TRBV25-1 and J usage is TRBJ1-2; 8 bases agree with TRBD1. CDR1 is MGHDK and CDR2 is SYGVNS in the germline V gene. The trim removed 4 bases at V and 5 bases at J, leaving 3 bases unmatched. CDR3 length: 13 residues. CDR3 DNA sequence: TGTGCCAGCAGTGCCGGACAGGGATATGGCTACACCTTC. This encodes CASSAGQGYGYTF.

This chain links TRBV9 with TRBJ2-7; D is undetermined. Germline lookup yields CDR1 SGDLS and CDR2 YYNGEE. The CDR3 covers 16 residues. Deletions cut 0 bases from V and 1 base from J, with 14 bases between. CDR3 bases: TGTGCCAGCAGCGTAGGGGCCAGAACCCCTTCCTACGAGCAGTACTTC. As protein: CASSVGARTPSYEQYF.

This chain uses TRBV5-4 with TRBJ2-1; D is perhaps TRBD1 (6 bases). Germline V gene lookup returns CDR1 SGHNT and CDR2 YYREEE (reference sequence). V lost 4 bases to trimming and J lost 0 bases, with 8 bases between them. This CDR3 is built from 14 residues. This chain's CDR3 is CASSQGSSYNEQFF. The CDR3 region has the DNA TGTGCCAGCAGCCAGGGGAGCTCCTACAATGAGCAGTTCTTC.

The gene calls are TRBV5-4 and TRBJ2-7, with 10 positions matching TRBD2. Germline loops: CDR1 SGHNT, CDR2 YYREEE (reference sequence). CDR3 length: 14 residues. After removal of 4 bases from V and 2 bases from J, the junction contained 3 bases not matched to a gene. The CDR3 sequence is CASSQSGGAYEQYF. CDR3 coding DNA: TGTGCCAGCAGCCAAAGCGGGGGGGCCTACGAGCAGTACTTC.

The CDR3 nucleotides read TGTGCCAGTAGTATAGCGGGGGGACAGGGGTTCTACGAGCAGTACTTC. Translation gives CASSIAGGQGFYEQYF. The chain carries TRBV19 and TRBJ2-7, with 10 nucleotides matching TRBD1. Germline CDR1 LNHDA, CDR2 SQIVND (reference sequence). The V and J ends lost 1 base and 3 bases, in that order; junction bases with no gene match: 6. The CDR3 runs to 16 residues.

The chain has TRBV5-4 and TRBJ2-6; a weak D match, TRBD2 (5 bases). With 0 bases removed from V and 4 bases from J, the gap between germline ends came to 11 bases. CDR1 is SGHNT, CDR2 YYREEE, per germline (reference sequence). CDR3 size: 16 residues. CDR3 in amino acids: CASSLEVSGGANVLTF. The CDR3, as DNA: TGTGCCAGCAGCTTGGAGGTTTCGGGGGGGGCCAACGTCCTGACTTTC.

This sequence joins TRBV4-2 and TRBJ1-6, with 7 nucleotides matching TRBD1. Germline V gene lookup returns CDR1 LGHNA and CDR2 YNFKEQ. The CDR3 length is 20 residues. V lost 1 base and J lost 6; bases outside the gene matches: 18. The CDR3 bases are TGTGCCAGCAGCCAAGCGGTAGGGGAGGTTGGGGGACAGCTTAATTCACCCCTCCACTTT. Its translation: CASSQAVGEVGGQLNSPLHF.

A single count supports this clone. J is TRBJ1-4 and V is TRBV18; D is uncertain. CDR3 length equals 17 residues. Germline V lookup: CDR1 KGHSH, CDR2 LQKENI. V lost 4 bases and J 4 bases, leaving 19 bases between the germline ends. The CDR3 coding sequence is TGTGCCAGCTCACACGCCGGGTGGAGGCCCCTTAATGAAAAACTGTTTTTT. It yields the protein CASSHAGWRPLNEKLFF.

This chain links TRBV6-1 with TRBJ1-5; D is perhaps TRBD1 (5 bases). Germline loops: CDR1 MNHNS, CDR2 SASEGT. The CDR3 totals 15 residues. Trimming pared 6 bases from V and 0 bases from J, leaving 12 bases between. The CDR3 nucleotides are TGTGCCAGCAGGGGCGGGGCGTATAGCAATCAGCCCCAGCATTTT. Encoded protein: CASRGGAYSNQPQHF.

V and J are TRBV7-8 and TRBJ2-7, with 11 bases fitting TRBD1. The length of the CDR3 is 14 residues. V was clipped by 5 bases and J by 6 bases; unmatched bases: 6. Germline loops: CDR1 SGHVS, CDR2 FQNEAQ. CDR3 protein: CASSPGTGGSEQYF. The DNA for the CDR3 is TGTGCCAGCAGCCCTGGGACAGGGGGTAGCGAGCAGTACTTC.